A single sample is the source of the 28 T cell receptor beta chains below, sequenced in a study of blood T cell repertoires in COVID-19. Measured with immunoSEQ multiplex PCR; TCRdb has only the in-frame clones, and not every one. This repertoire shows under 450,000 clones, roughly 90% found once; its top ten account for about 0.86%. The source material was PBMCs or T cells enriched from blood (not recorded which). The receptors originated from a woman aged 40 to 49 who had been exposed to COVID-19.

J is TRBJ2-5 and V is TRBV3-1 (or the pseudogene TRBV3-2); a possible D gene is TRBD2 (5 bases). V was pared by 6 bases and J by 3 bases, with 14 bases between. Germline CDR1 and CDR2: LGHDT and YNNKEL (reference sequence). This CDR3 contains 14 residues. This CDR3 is CASRPWTGEETQYF. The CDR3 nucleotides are TGTGCCAGCAGACCTTGGACTGGAGAAGAGACCCAGTACTTC.

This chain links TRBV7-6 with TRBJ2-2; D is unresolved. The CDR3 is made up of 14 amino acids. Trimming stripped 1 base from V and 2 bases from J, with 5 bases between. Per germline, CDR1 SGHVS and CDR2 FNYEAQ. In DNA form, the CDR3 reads TGTGCCAGCAGCTTAGGTGGCAACACCGGGGAGCTGTTTTTT. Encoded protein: CASSLGGNTGELFF.

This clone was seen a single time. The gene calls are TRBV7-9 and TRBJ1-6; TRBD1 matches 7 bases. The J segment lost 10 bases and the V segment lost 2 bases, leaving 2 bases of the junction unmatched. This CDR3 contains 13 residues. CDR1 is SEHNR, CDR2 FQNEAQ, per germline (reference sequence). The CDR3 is CASSLRDRSPLHF. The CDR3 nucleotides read TGTGCCAGCAGCTTAAGGGACAGATCACCCCTCCACTTT. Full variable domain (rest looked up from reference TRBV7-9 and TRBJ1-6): DTGVSQNPRHKITKRGQNVTFRCDPISEHNRLYWYRQTLGQGPEFLTYFQNEAQLEKSRLLSDRFSAERPKGSFSTLEIQRTEQGDSAMYLCASSLRDRSPLHFGNGTRLTVT.

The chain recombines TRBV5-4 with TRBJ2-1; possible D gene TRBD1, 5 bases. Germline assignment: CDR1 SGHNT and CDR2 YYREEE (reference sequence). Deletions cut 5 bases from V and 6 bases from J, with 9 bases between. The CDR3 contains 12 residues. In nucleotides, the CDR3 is TGTGCCAGCAGACAGGACCGCAATGAGCAGTTCTTC. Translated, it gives CASRQDRNEQFF.

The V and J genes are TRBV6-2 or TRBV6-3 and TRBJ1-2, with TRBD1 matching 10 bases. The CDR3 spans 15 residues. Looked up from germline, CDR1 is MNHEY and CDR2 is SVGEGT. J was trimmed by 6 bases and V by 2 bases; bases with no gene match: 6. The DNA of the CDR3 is TGTGCCAGCAGTTACGGGACAGGGGCACGCGATGGCTACACCTTC. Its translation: CASSYGTGARDGYTF.

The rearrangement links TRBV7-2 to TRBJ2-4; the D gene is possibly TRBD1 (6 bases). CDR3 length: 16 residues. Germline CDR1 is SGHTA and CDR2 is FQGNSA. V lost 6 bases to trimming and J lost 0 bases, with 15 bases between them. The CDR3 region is CASSRGQPRAKNIQYF. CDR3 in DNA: TGTGCCAGCAGTCGAGGACAGCCACGAGCCAAAAACATTCAGTACTTC. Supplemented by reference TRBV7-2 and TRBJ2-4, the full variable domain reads GAGVSQSPSNKVTEKGKDVELRCDPISGHTALYWYRQSLGQGLEFLIYFQGNSAPDKSGLPSDRFSAERTGGSVSTLTIQRTQQEDSAVYLCASSRGQPRAKNIQYFGAGTRLSVL.

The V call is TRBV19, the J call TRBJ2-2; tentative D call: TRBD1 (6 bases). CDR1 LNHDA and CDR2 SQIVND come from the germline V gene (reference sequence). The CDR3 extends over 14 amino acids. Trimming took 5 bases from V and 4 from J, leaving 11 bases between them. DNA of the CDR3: TGTGCCAGTAGTTGGACAGCACCCACCGGGGAGCTGTTTTTT. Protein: CASSWTAPTGELFF.

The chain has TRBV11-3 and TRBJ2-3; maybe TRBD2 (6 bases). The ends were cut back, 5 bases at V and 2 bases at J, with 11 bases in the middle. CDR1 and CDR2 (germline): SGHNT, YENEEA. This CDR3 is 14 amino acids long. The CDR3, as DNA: TGTGCCAGCAGCCGTAGCGGCAACACAGATACGCAGTATTTT. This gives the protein CASSRSGNTDTQYF.

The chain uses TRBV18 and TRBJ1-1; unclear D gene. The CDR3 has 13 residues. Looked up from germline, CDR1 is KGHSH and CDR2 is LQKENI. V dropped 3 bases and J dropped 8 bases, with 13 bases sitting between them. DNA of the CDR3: TGTGCCAGCTCACCGCTTGCTTGGGCGGAAGCTTTCTTT. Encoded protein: CASSPLAWAEAFF.

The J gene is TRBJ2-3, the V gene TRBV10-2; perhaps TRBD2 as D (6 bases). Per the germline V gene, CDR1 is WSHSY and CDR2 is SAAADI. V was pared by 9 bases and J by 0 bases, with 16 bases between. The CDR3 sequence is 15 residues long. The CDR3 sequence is CASAERASSTDTQYF. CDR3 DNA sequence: TGCGCCAGTGCCGAGCGGGCCTCTAGCACAGATACGCAGTATTTT.

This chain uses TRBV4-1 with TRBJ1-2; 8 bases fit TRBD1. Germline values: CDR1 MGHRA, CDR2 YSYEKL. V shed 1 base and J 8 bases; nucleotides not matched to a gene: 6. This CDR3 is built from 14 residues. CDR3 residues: CASSQVGTGGGYTF. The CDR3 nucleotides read TGCGCCAGCAGCCAAGTAGGAACAGGGGGAGGCTACACCTTC.

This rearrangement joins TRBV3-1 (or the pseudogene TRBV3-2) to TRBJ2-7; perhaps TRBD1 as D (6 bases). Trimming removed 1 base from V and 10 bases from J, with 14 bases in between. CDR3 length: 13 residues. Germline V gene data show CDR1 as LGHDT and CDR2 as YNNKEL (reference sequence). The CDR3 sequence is CASSQGQVDRQYF. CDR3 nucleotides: TGTGCCAGCAGCCAAGGACAGGTAGATCGTCAGTACTTC.

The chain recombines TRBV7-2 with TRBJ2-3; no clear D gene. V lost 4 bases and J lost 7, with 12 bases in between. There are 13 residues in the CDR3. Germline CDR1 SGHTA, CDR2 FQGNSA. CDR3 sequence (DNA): TGTGCCAGCAGCTCCCCCCAAAGCAATACGCAGTATTTT. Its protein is CASSSPQSNTQYF.

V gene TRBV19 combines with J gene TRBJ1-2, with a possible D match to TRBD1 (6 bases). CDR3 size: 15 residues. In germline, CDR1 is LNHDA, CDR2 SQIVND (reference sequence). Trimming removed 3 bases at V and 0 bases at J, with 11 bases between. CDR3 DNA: TGTGCCAGTAGTATCGTTGGACAGCCTAACTATGGCTACACCTTC. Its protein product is CASSIVGQPNYGYTF.

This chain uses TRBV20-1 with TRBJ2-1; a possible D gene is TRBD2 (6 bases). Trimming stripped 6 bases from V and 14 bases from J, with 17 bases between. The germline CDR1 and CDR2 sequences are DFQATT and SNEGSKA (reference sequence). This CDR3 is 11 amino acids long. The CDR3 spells CSAKLGGRKFF. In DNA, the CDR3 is TGCAGTGCCAAACTCGGGGGACGGAAGTTCTTC.

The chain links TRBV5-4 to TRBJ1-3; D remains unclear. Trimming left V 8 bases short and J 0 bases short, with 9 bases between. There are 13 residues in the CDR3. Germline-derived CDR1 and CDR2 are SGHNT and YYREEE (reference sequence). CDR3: CASKEHSGNTIYF. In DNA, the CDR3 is TGTGCCAGTAAAGAGCACTCTGGAAACACCATATATTTT.

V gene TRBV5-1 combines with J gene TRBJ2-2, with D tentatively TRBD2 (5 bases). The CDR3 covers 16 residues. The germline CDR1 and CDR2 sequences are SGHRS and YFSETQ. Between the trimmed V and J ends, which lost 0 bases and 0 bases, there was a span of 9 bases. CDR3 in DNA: TGCGCCAGCAGCTTGGAAACTAGAACGAACACCGGGGAGCTGTTTTTT. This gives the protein CASSLETRTNTGELFF.

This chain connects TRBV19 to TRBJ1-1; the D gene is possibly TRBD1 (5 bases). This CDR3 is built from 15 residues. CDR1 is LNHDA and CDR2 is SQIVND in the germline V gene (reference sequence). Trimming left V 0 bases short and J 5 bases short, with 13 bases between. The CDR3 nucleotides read TGTGCCAGTAGTATAGAGGGGGGGAGAGGAACTGAAGCTTTCTTT. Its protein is CASSIEGGRGTEAFF. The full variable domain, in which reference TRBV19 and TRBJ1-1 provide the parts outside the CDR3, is DGGITQSPKYLFRKEGQNVTLSCEQNLNHDAMYWYRQDPGQGLRLIYYSQIVNDFQKGDIAEGYSVSREKKESFPLTVTSAQKNPTAFYLCASSIEGGRGTEAFFGQGTRLTVV.

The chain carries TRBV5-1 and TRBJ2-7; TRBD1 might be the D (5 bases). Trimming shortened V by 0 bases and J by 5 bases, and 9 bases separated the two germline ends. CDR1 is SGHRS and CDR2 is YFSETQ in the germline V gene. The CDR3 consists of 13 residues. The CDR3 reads CASSLAIQDEQYF. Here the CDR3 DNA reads TGCGCCAGCAGCTTGGCCATACAGGACGAGCAGTACTTC.

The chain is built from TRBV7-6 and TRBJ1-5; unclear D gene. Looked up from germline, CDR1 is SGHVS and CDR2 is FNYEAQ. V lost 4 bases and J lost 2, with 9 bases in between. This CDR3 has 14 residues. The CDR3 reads CASSSAGGNQPQHF. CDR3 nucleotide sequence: TGTGCCAGCAGCTCCGCCGGGGGCAATCAGCCCCAGCATTTT. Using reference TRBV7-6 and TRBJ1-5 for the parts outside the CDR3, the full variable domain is GAGVSQSPRYKVTKRGQDVALRCDPISGHVSLYWYRQALGQGPEFLTYFNYEAQQDKSGLPNDRFSAERPEGSISTLTIQRTEQRDSAMYRCASSSAGGNQPQHFGDGTRLSIL.

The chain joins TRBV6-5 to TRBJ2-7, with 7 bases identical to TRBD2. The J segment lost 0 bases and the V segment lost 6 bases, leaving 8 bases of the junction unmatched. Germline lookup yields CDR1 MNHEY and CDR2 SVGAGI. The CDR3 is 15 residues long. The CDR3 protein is CASSRSGDYSYEQYF. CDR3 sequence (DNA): TGTGCCAGCAGCCGAAGCGGGGACTACTCCTACGAGCAGTACTTC.

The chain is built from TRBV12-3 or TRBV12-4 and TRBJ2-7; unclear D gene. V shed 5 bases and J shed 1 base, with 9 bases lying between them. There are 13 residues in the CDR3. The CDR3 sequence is CASSPPRSYEQYF. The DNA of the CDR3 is TGTGCCAGCAGTCCCCCCCGGTCCTACGAGCAGTACTTC.

The DNA of the CDR3 is TGTGCCAGCAGTCTGACAGGGGGCTACACTGAAGCTTTCTTT. Translating it yields CASSLTGGYTEAFF. The chain employs TRBV27 and TRBJ1-1; 10 bases are shared with TRBD1. The CDR3 totals 14 residues. The junction had 3 bases not matched to a gene; V was cut back by 5 bases and J by 3 bases. Germline V CDR1 and CDR2: MNHEY, SMNVEV (reference sequence).

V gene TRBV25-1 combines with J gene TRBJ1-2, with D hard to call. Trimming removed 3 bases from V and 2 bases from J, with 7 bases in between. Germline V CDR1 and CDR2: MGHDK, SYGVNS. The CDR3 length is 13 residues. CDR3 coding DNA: TGTGCCAGCAGTGATCTCTCCAACTATGGCTACACCTTC. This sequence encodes CASSDLSNYGYTF.

The DNA for the CDR3 is TGTGCCAGCAGGCCAGACAGGATTCCTAACACTGAAGCTTTCTTT. This codes for CASRPDRIPNTEAFF. This chain joins TRBV6-5 and TRBJ1-1; D may be TRBD1 (6 bases). Per germline, CDR1 MNHEY and CDR2 SVGAGI. Trimming pared 6 bases from V and 2 bases from J, leaving 16 bases between. This CDR3 spans 15 amino acids.

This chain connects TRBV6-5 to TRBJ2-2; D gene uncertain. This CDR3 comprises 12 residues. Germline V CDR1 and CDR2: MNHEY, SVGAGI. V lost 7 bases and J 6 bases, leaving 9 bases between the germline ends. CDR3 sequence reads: CASNPGSGELFF. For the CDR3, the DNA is TGTGCCAGCAATCCCGGGTCCGGGGAGCTGTTTTTT.

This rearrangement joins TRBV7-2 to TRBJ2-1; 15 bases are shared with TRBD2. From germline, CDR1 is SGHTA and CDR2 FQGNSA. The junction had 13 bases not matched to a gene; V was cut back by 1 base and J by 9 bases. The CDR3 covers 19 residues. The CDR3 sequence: CASSLVSGTSGGRPSEQFF. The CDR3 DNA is TGTGCCAGCAGCTTAGTATCTGGGACTAGCGGGGGGCGCCCCAGTGAGCAGTTCTTC.

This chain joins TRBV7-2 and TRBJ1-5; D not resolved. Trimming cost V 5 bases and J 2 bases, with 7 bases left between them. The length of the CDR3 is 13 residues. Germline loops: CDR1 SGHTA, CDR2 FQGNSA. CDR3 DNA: TGTGCCAGCAGCCAACAAGGCAATCAGCCCCAGCATTTT. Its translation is CASSQQGNQPQHF.